The 14 T cell receptor beta chains presented below share a single source sample, sequenced in a study of blood T cell repertoires in COVID-19. This table comes from immunoSEQ multiplex PCR, and its TCRdb copy is limited to in-frame clones, with some not included. The sample includes 80,000 to 95,000 clones, about 90% of them seen just once. The sample was peripheral blood. These receptors came from a woman in her 50s with active or convalescent COVID-19.

This chain links TRBV30 with TRBJ2-1; D gene unclear. Trimming removed 2 bases at V and 0 bases at J, with 8 bases between. CDR3 length: 14 residues. CDR1 and CDR2 (germline): GTSNPN, SVGIG (reference sequence). The CDR3 bases are TGTGCCTGGAGTTCATTTAGCTCCTACAATGAGCAGTTCTTC. Its translation is CAWSSFSSYNEQFF.

This clone was counted a single time. The chain couples TRBV19 to TRBJ2-5; the match to TRBD2 covers 9 bases. The CDR3 consists of 16 residues. Looked up from germline, CDR1 is LNHDA and CDR2 is SQIVND (reference sequence). The V segment lost 2 bases and the J segment 7 bases; nucleotides outside the gene matches: 11. CDR3 region: CASSITGLAEWGTQYF. The CDR3 DNA reads TGTGCCAGTAGTATAACGGGACTAGCCGAATGGGGGACCCAGTACTTC. Supplemented by reference TRBV19 and TRBJ2-5, the full variable domain reads DGGITQSPKYLFRKEGQNVTLSCEQNLNHDAMYWYRQDPGQGLRLIYYSQIVNDFQKGDIAEGYSVSREKKESFPLTVTSAQKNPTAFYLCASSITGLAEWGTQYFGPGTRLLVL.

The chain joins TRBV20-1 to TRBJ2-7; TRBD1 might be the D (6 bases). The CDR3 extends over 10 amino acids. V gave up 6 bases and J gave up 10 bases, with 13 bases separating them. Germline CDR1 is DFQATT and CDR2 is SNEGSKA (reference sequence). The CDR3 DNA is TGCAGTGCGCCGGACAGCCATCAGTACTTC. Amino acid sequence: CSAPDSHQYF.

There are many counts of this clone. The rearrangement uses TRBV14 and TRBJ1-2; D uncertain. This CDR3 is built from 13 residues. The germline V and J ends were trimmed by 1 base and 7 bases, with 10 bases remaining between them. Germline V lookup: CDR1 SGHDN, CDR2 FVKESK. CDR3 DNA: TGTGCCAGCAGCCAAGTAGAATCAAGTGGCTACACCTTC. Protein product: CASSQVESSGYTF.

The chain links TRBV7-2 to TRBJ2-7, with 10 positions matching TRBD1. V shed 5 bases and J 4 bases; nucleotides not matched to a gene: 11. CDR1 and CDR2 from the germline V gene are SGHTA and FQGNSA. CDR3 length: 16 residues. The CDR3 is CASSPQGQGRYYEQYF. The CDR3 region has the DNA TGTGCCAGCAGCCCCCAGGGACAGGGGCGATATTACGAGCAGTACTTC.

This clone appeared once. J is TRBJ2-1 and V is TRBV7-9; D possibly corresponds to TRBD2 (6 bases). This CDR3 has 13 residues. CDR1 and CDR2 (germline): SEHNR, FQNEAQ (reference sequence). V shed 7 bases and J shed 9 bases, with 16 bases lying between them. This CDR3 reads CASTRWGGAEQFF. The CDR3, as DNA: TGTGCCAGCACCCGCTGGGGAGGCGCTGAGCAGTTCTTC.

The rearrangement uses TRBV7-3 and TRBJ2-3; no clear D. This CDR3 spans 13 amino acids. V dropped 2 bases and J dropped 8 bases, with 11 bases sitting between them. Germline CDR1 SGHTA, CDR2 FQGTGA. CDR3 in amino acids: CASSLPASSTQYF. Here the CDR3 DNA reads TGTGCCAGCAGCTTACCGGCTAGTTCTACGCAGTATTTT.

The rearrangement joins TRBV4-1 to TRBJ2-7; D uncertain. Deletions cut 0 bases from V and 4 bases from J, with 13 bases between. This CDR3 spans 15 amino acids. CDR1 is MGHRA and CDR2 is YSYEKL in the germline V gene. The CDR3 spells CASSQDLLGVYEQYF. In nucleotides, the CDR3 is TGCGCCAGCAGCCAAGATTTGTTGGGCGTGTACGAGCAGTACTTC.

The chain employs TRBV4-1 and TRBJ1-1, with a tentative D call TRBD1 (5 bases). Germline CDR1 and CDR2: MGHRA and YSYEKL. This CDR3 comprises 13 residues. V dropped 2 bases and J dropped 10 bases, with 14 bases sitting between them. The CDR3 sequence is CASSQYTGDGAFF. The CDR3 nucleotides read TGCGCCAGCAGCCAATACACAGGCGATGGAGCTTTCTTT.

CDR3: CASSIDLATGAHYGYTF. CDR3 nucleotides: TGTGCCAGCAGCATAGACCTGGCGACAGGGGCCCACTATGGCTACACCTTC. This rearrangement joins TRBV7-3 to TRBJ1-2, with 8 positions matching TRBD1. The CDR3 consists of 17 residues. With V trimmed by 5 bases and J by 3 bases, 14 bases remained unmatched. The germline CDR1 and CDR2 sequences are SGHTA and FQGTGA.

Here the CDR3 DNA reads TGTGCCAGCACCCGAGCGGGGGAGGCGTTCTTC. This encodes CASTRAGEAFF. This chain links TRBV27 with TRBJ2-1; 8 bases align to TRBD2. Germline-derived CDR1 and CDR2 are MNHEY and SMNVEV (reference sequence). The trim removed 7 bases at V and 15 bases at J, leaving 8 bases unmatched. The CDR3 is made up of 11 amino acids.

The V call is TRBV9, the J call TRBJ1-2; 9 bases align to TRBD1. The length of the CDR3 is 18 residues. Trimming took 0 bases from V and 3 from J; bases not matched to a gene: 12. Germline CDR1 SGDLS, CDR2 YYNGEE. The CDR3: CASSVGGTGTNYDYGYTF. The CDR3 nucleotides are TGTGCCAGCAGCGTAGGAGGGACAGGGACCAACTATGACTATGGCTACACCTTC. Full variable domain (missing parts from reference TRBV9 and TRBJ1-2): DSGVTQTPKHLITATGQRVTLRCSPRSGDLSVYWYQQSLDQGLQFLIQYYNGEERAKGNILERFSAQQFPDLHSELNLSSLELGDSALYFCASSVGGTGTNYDYGYTFGSGTRLTVV.

This clone was seen a single time. The chain combines TRBV27 with TRBJ1-1; D gene ambiguous. The length of the CDR3 is 13 residues. Germline lookup yields CDR1 MNHEY and CDR2 SMNVEV (reference sequence). V was cut by 0 bases and J by 6 bases, with 8 bases left in between. CDR3 loop: CASSLSRYAEAFF. The CDR3, as DNA: TGTGCCAGCAGTTTATCACGGTACGCTGAAGCTTTCTTT.

J is TRBJ1-1 and V is TRBV7-2; no clear D gene. The CDR3 totals 12 residues. V was clipped by 5 bases and J by 5 bases, with 9 bases between them. In germline, CDR1 is SGHTA, CDR2 FQGNSA. This CDR3 is CASSPRGTEAFF. The DNA for the CDR3 is TGTGCCAGCAGCCCCCGAGGAACTGAAGCTTTCTTT. The entire variable domain, with the rest obtained from reference TRBV7-2 and TRBJ1-1, is as follows: GAGVSQSPSNKVTEKGKDVELRCDPISGHTALYWYRQSLGQGLEFLIYFQGNSAPDKSGLPSDRFSAERTGGSVSTLTIQRTQQEDSAVYLCASSPRGTEAFFGQGTRLTVV.